These 27 T cell receptor beta chains were sequenced from one sample in a study of blood T cell repertoires in COVID-19. Measured with immunoSEQ multiplex PCR; TCRdb has only the in-frame clones, and not every one. The sample contains under 55,000 clones, 86% of which appear only once. Sequenced: peripheral blood. The source is a man aged 35-49 years with active COVID-19.

V is TRBV24-1 and J is TRBJ2-7; 9 bases align to TRBD2. Germline values: CDR1 KGHDR, CDR2 SFDVKD. The CDR3 length is 15 residues. Trimming at V came to 4 bases and at J to 5 bases, leaving 8 bases not matched to a gene. CDR3 in amino acids: CATSEGTSPTHEQYF. The CDR3 DNA is TGTGCCACCAGTGAGGGGACTAGCCCCACCCACGAGCAGTACTTC.

CDR3 residues: CASSIVGNEQFF. CDR3 sequence (DNA): TGTGCCAGTAGTATAGTCGGCAATGAGCAGTTCTTC. The rearrangement links TRBV19 to TRBJ2-1; D is undetermined. Germline values: CDR1 LNHDA, CDR2 SQIVND (reference sequence). The CDR3 sequence is 12 residues long. V gave up 1 base and J gave up 6 bases, with 4 bases separating them.

This clone was recorded once. The chain uses TRBV6-2 or TRBV6-3 and TRBJ2-3; a weak D match, TRBD2 (6 bases). The germline V gene has CDR1 MNHEY and CDR2 SVGEGT. The ends were cut back, 6 bases at V and 1 base at J, with 20 bases in the middle. The CDR3 consists of 17 residues. The CDR3 region has the DNA TGTGCCAGCAGCCCCGCCAAGGGGAGGTCTGGCACAGATACGCAGTATTTT. It specifies CASSPAKGRSGTDTQYF.

This chain links TRBV7-6 with TRBJ2-2; the D is unclear. The CDR3 covers 14 residues. The ends were cut back, 5 bases at V and 7 bases at J, with 14 bases in the middle. Germline V CDR1 and CDR2: SGHVS, FNYEAQ. The CDR3 spells CASSPTHLLGELFF. The CDR3 coding sequence is TGTGCCAGCAGCCCCACCCATTTACTCGGGGAGCTGTTTTTT.

The rearrangement links TRBV10-3 to TRBJ2-6; the match to TRBD1 covers 8 bases. The ends lost 7 bases at V and 6 bases at J; junction bases unmatched: 8. The germline gives CDR1 ENHRY, CDR2 SYGVKD. The CDR3 covers 15 residues. DNA for the CDR3: TGTGCCATCAAGAGCGGACAGGGTGAGGCCAACGTCCTGACTTTC. This gives the protein CAIKSGQGEANVLTF.

The V gene is TRBV7-9, the J gene TRBJ1-1; TRBD1 matches 7 bases. The CDR3 runs 13 residues. Germline CDR1 SEHNR, CDR2 FQNEAQ (reference sequence). Trimming removed 5 bases from V and 4 bases from J; junction bases left unmatched: 4. The CDR3 is CASSPGTATEAFF. CDR3 nucleotide sequence: TGTGCCAGCAGCCCGGGGACAGCCACTGAAGCTTTCTTT.

The chain couples TRBV28 to TRBJ2-2, with 7 bases aligning to TRBD1. The germline CDR1 and CDR2 sequences are MDHEN and SYDVKM. The junction had 7 bases not matched to a gene; V was cut back by 5 bases and J by 7 bases. The CDR3 is made up of 14 amino acids. The CDR3 is CASSVQGFGGELFF. The CDR3 DNA follows: TGTGCCAGCAGTGTACAGGGGTTTGGCGGGGAGCTGTTTTTT.

This sequence joins TRBV4-1 and TRBJ2-1, with D perhaps TRBD2 (5 bases). Trimming took off 0 bases at V and 2 bases at J, with 14 bases between the two ends. This CDR3 has 17 amino acids. Germline values: CDR1 MGHRA, CDR2 YSYEKL. The CDR3 region has the DNA TGCGCCAGCAGCCAAGATCTGGGAGCGGAGGCCTACAATGAGCAGTTCTTC. Translated: CASSQDLGAEAYNEQFF.

The CDR3 here is CASSLTGTLYEQYF. CDR3 sequence (DNA): TGTGCCAGCAGCTTGACAGGGACGTTGTACGAGCAGTACTTC. This chain connects TRBV7-3 to TRBJ2-7, with 7 positions matching TRBD1. This CDR3 has 14 residues. The germline gives CDR1 SGHTA, CDR2 FQGTGA. V dropped 3 bases and J dropped 4; count of bases not matched to a gene: 6.

This chain uses TRBV4-1 with TRBJ1-1; the D is unclear. Germline V lookup: CDR1 MGHRA, CDR2 YSYEKL. CDR3 length: 12 residues. The V gene lost 4 bases and the J gene lost 6 bases, with 9 bases spanning the gap. The CDR3 DNA is TGCGCCAGCAGCCCCTTGGGCTCTGAAGCTTTCTTT. Its translation: CASSPLGSEAFF.

The J gene is TRBJ2-1, the V gene TRBV5-4; the match to TRBD1 covers 8 bases. CDR3 size: 16 residues. Germline lookup yields CDR1 SGHNT and CDR2 YYREEE (reference sequence). The V gene end was trimmed by 4 bases and the J gene end by 8 bases; junction bases not matched to a gene: 14. The CDR3, as DNA: TGTGCCAGCAGCGGGGCGGTGCAGGGGGCGTTCGATGAGCAGTTCTTC. Translated: CASSGAVQGAFDEQFF. The full variable domain, with the rest looked up from reference TRBV5-4 and TRBJ2-1, is ETGVTQSPTHLIKTRGQQVTLRCSSQSGHNTVSWYQQALGQGPQFIFQYYREEENGRGNFPPRFSGLQFPNYSSELNVNALELDDSALYLCASSGAVQGAFDEQFFGPGTRLTVL.

The chain is built from TRBV28 and TRBJ1-1, with D maybe TRBD1 (6 bases). V was pared by 6 bases and J by 0 bases, with 17 bases between. The CDR3 spans 16 residues. The V gene's germline CDR1 is MDHEN and CDR2 SYDVKM. In DNA form, the CDR3 reads TGTGCCAGCAGCCCCTGGGGACAATCTTTGAACACTGAAGCTTTCTTT. It translates to CASSPWGQSLNTEAFF.

The rearrangement links TRBV5-4 to TRBJ1-3, with 9 bases aligning to TRBD1. The germline V gene has CDR1 SGHNT and CDR2 YYREEE (reference sequence). The CDR3 totals 14 residues. Germline trimming cut 3 bases from V and 5 bases from J; bases unmatched to any gene: 3. The CDR3 region is CASSSGQGRNTIYF. DNA for the CDR3: TGTGCCAGCAGCTCGGGACAGGGTAGAAACACCATATATTTT.

The CDR3 DNA reads TGTGCCAGCAGCCTTTTGCCGGGGACTCCTTACGAGCAGTACTTC. The encoded protein is CASSLLPGTPYEQYF. The J gene is TRBJ2-7, the V gene TRBV7-3, with D possibly being TRBD2 (6 bases). Trimming pared 5 bases from V and 4 bases from J, leaving 18 bases between. The CDR3 covers 15 residues. Germline CDR1 reads SGHTA; CDR2 reads FQGTGA.

This clone was detected once. The chain has TRBV19 and TRBJ1-2, with 7 positions matching TRBD1. CDR3 length: 15 amino acids. Germline loops: CDR1 LNHDA, CDR2 SQIVND (reference sequence). V lost 7 bases to trimming and J lost 8 bases; unmatched junction nucleotides: 16. CDR3 loop: CASTHLREQGYGYTF. In DNA, the CDR3 is TGTGCCAGTACCCACCTCAGGGAACAGGGGTACGGCTACACCTTC.

The rearrangement links TRBV5-5 to TRBJ2-7, with 7 bases matching TRBD1. Germline CDR1 and CDR2: SGHKS and YYEKEE (reference sequence). Losses at the gene ends were 3 bases for V and 6 bases for J; bases not matched to a gene: 0. The CDR3 contains 11 residues. In nucleotides, the CDR3 is TGTGCCAGCAGCTGGGACAGCGAGCAGTACTTC. This codes for CASSWDSEQYF.

This chain connects TRBV24-1 to TRBJ2-1; TRBD1 aligns across 9 bases. Germline V gene data show CDR1 as KGHDR and CDR2 as SFDVKD. V lost 3 bases and J lost 8; bases outside the gene matches: 10. The CDR3 contains 16 residues. The CDR3 coding sequence is TGTGCCACCAGTGATGGACCGGGACAGGGAAAGCATGAGCAGTTCTTC. As protein: CATSDGPGQGKHEQFF.

This chain links TRBV6-6 with TRBJ1-4; maybe TRBD1 (5 bases). V lost 3 bases and J lost 4, with 15 bases in between. The germline V gene encodes CDR1 MNHNY and CDR2 SVGAGI (reference sequence). The CDR3 contains 16 residues. The CDR3 reads CASSYLGDFRNEKLFF. The DNA of the CDR3 is TGTGCCAGCAGTTATCTGGGGGACTTCCGTAATGAAAAACTGTTTTTT.

The chain has TRBV7-9 and TRBJ2-1, with TRBD2 matching over 9 bases. Germline V gene lookup returns CDR1 SEHNR and CDR2 FQNEAQ (reference sequence). The CDR3 contains 16 residues. Germline trimming cut 4 bases from V and 2 bases from J; bases unmatched to any gene: 6. The CDR3 region is CASSSTGTSPYNEQFF. The DNA of the CDR3 is TGTGCCAGCAGCTCTACCGGGACTAGCCCCTACAATGAGCAGTTCTTC.

J is TRBJ2-3 and V is TRBV4-2; TRBD2 agrees at 9 bases. J lost 4 bases, V lost 4 bases, and 12 bases had no gene match. Germline V gene sequence: CDR1 LGHNA, CDR2 YNFKEQ. The CDR3 totals 17 residues. As DNA, the CDR3 is TGTGCCAGCAGCCCACCCCGAGCGGGACTAGCTGCAGATACGCAGTATTTT. Translating it yields CASSPPRAGLAADTQYF.

The chain combines TRBV12-3 or TRBV12-4 with TRBJ1-5; no clear D. The CDR3 length is 13 residues. Trimming took 2 bases from V and 7 from J, leaving 9 bases between them. CDR3 in amino acids: CASSLSSGQPQHF. Written as DNA, the CDR3 is TGTGCCAGCAGTTTAAGTTCCGGGCAGCCCCAGCATTTT.

This chain connects TRBV9 to TRBJ2-7, with no clear D. V was shortened by 3 bases and J by 3 bases, with 7 bases between the two germline ends. This CDR3 contains 12 residues. Germline CDR1 is SGDLS and CDR2 is YYNGEE. The CDR3 sequence: CASSAPGYEQYF. CDR3 DNA sequence: TGTGCCAGCAGCGCACCAGGCTACGAGCAGTACTTC.

The rearrangement links TRBV6-2 or TRBV6-3 to TRBJ1-2, with 7 bases lining up with TRBD1. Germline loops: CDR1 MNHEY, CDR2 SVGEGT. The CDR3 loop spans 14 amino acids. V lost 5 bases to trimming and J lost 2 bases; unmatched junction nucleotides: 5. DNA for the CDR3: TGTGCCAGCAGTCGACAGGGACGCAACTATGGCTACACCTTC. Translating it yields CASSRQGRNYGYTF.

The J gene is TRBJ1-4, the V gene TRBV7-9; D is perhaps TRBD1 (6 bases). Germline loops: CDR1 SEHNR, CDR2 FQNEAQ (reference sequence). V dropped 6 bases and J dropped 7 bases, with 12 bases sitting between them. CDR3 length: 13 amino acids. The CDR3 reads CASRWGHGEKLFF. The CDR3, as DNA: TGTGCCAGCAGGTGGGGACACGGTGAAAAACTGTTTTTT.

V and J are TRBV2 and TRBJ2-7, with D tentatively TRBD1 (5 bases). CDR1 is SNHLY, CDR2 FYNNEI, per germline. The CDR3 has 15 residues. Trimming cost V 7 bases and J 3 bases, with 19 bases left between them. The CDR3 nucleotides read TGTGCCAGCACCGAAACGAGACAGATCCTCTACGAGCAGTACTTC. Encoded protein: CASTETRQILYEQYF. Using reference TRBV2 and TRBJ2-7 for the parts outside the CDR3, the full variable domain is EPEVTQTPSHQVTQMGQEVILRCVPISNHLYFYWYRQILGQKVEFLVSFYNNEISEKSEIFDDQFSVERPDGSNFTLKIRSTKLEDSAMYFCASTETRQILYEQYFGPGTRLTVT.

V gene TRBV18 combines with J gene TRBJ1-1; TRBD1 is a possible D gene (5 bases). CDR3 length: 13 residues. Germline assignment: CDR1 KGHSH and CDR2 LQKENI. V was clipped by 3 bases and J by 1 base, with 6 bases between them. This CDR3 is CASSPGANTEAFF. The CDR3 region has the DNA TGTGCCAGCTCACCTGGGGCGAACACTGAAGCTTTCTTT.

This chain joins TRBV28 and TRBJ2-7; TRBD1 agrees at 10 bases. V was pared by 5 bases and J by 6 bases, with 7 bases of the junction left unmatched. The CDR3 totals 14 residues. CDR1 is MDHEN, CDR2 SYDVKM, per germline. The CDR3 nucleotides read TGTGCCAGCAGTCCTGGGACAGGGGATAGCGAGCAGTACTTC. Encoded protein: CASSPGTGDSEQYF.